The 6 T cell receptor beta chains below come from one sample, sequenced in a study of T cells in Graves' hyperthyroidism and ophthalmopathy. Amplification of TCR beta CDR3 regions used RNA as the template. First-round RT-PCR of the TCR CDR3 relied on the HTBI primer set. TCRdb passed the multiplex PCR reads through MiXCR, listing each CDR3 protein once. The data contain hundreds of thousands of distinct CDR3 sequences, approximately 15% of them singletons. The sequenced sample consisted of blood. These receptors originate from a woman younger than 30 with Graves' hyperthyroidism.

The chain couples TRBV6-2 or TRBV6-3 to TRBJ1-5; 7 positions agree with TRBD1. The ends lost 6 bases at V and 0 bases at J; junction bases unmatched: 8. CDR1 is MNHEY, CDR2 SVGEGT, per germline. CDR3 length: 16 amino acids. CDR3 amino acids: CASRPPGQNSNQPQHF. The CDR3 region has the DNA TGTGCCAGCAGACCCCCGGGACAGAATAGCAATCAGCCCCAGCATTTT.

This chain connects TRBV6-4 to TRBJ2-3; perhaps D is TRBD1 or TRBD2 (7 bases each). Germline CDR1 MRHNA, CDR2 SNTAGT. V was shortened by 5 bases and J by 6 bases, with 30 bases between the two germline ends. The CDR3 has 19 residues. The CDR3 nucleotides are TGTGCCAGCAGTCCACCCGGGACAGTTGAGCGGGAAGGCGGGGATACGCAGTATTTT. It encodes CASSPPGTVEREGGDTQYF.

This chain connects TRBV27 to TRBJ2-1, with D unresolved. Germline V gene lookup returns CDR1 MNHEY and CDR2 SMNVEV (reference sequence). The CDR3 has 13 residues. The germline V and J ends were trimmed by 4 bases and 10 bases, with 14 bases remaining between them. CDR3 DNA: TGTGCCAGCAGTTCGCCGGACGTCAAGGAGCAGTTCTTC. Translated, it gives CASSSPDVKEQFF.

Many counts were recorded for this clonotype. V gene TRBV20-1 combines with J gene TRBJ1-4, with 10 nucleotides matching TRBD1. CDR1 and CDR2 from the germline V gene are DFQATT and SNEGSKA (reference sequence). There are 13 residues in the CDR3. After removal of 6 bases from V and 6 bases from J, the junction contained 4 bases not matched to a gene. The CDR3 sequence: CSARTGGDEKLFF. As DNA, the CDR3 is TGCAGTGCCAGGACAGGGGGTGATGAAAAACTGTTTTTT.

This clonotype was picked up many times. The chain has TRBV12-3 or TRBV12-4 and TRBJ2-2, with 13 nucleotides matching TRBD2. There are 16 residues in the CDR3. J lost 4 bases, V lost 7 bases, and 6 bases had no gene match. In DNA, the CDR3 is TGTGCCAGCACGGGACTAGCGGGAATTGGCACCGGGGAGCTGTTTTTT. Protein: CASTGLAGIGTGELFF.

This clonotype has only a few counts. The chain joins TRBV28 to TRBJ1-5; D call uncertain. In germline, CDR1 is MDHEN, CDR2 SYDVKM. The ends were cut back, 5 bases at V and 2 bases at J, with 19 bases in the middle. The length of the CDR3 is 17 residues. The CDR3 here is CASSPLKLKVGNQPQHF. The CDR3 coding sequence is TGTGCCAGCAGTCCCTTAAAATTAAAAGTCGGCAATCAGCCCCAGCATTTT.